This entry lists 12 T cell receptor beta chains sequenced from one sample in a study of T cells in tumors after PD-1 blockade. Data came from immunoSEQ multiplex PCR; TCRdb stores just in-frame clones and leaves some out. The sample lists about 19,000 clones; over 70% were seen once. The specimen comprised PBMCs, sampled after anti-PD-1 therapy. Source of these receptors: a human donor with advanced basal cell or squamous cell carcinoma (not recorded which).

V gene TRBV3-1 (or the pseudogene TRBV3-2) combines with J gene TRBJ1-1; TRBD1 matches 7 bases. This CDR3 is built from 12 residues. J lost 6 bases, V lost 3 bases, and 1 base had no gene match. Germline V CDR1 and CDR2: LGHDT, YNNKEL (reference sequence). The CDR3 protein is CASSHGTAEAFF. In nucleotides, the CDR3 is TGTGCCAGCAGCCACGGGACAGCTGAAGCTTTCTTT.

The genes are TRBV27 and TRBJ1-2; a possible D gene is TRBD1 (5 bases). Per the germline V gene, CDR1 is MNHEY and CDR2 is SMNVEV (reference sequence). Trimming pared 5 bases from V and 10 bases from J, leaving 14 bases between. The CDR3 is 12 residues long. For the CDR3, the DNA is TGTGCCAGCAGTCCCCTGGGGGTAGACTACACCTTC. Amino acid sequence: CASSPLGVDYTF.

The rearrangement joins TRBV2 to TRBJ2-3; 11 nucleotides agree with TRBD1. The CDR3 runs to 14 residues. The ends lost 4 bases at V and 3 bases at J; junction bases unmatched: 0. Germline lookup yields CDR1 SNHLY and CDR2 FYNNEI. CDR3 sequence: CASSGDRGTDTQYF. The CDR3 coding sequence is TGTGCCAGCAGTGGGGACAGGGGGACAGATACGCAGTATTTT. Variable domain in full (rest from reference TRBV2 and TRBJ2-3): EPEVTQTPSHQVTQMGQEVILRCVPISNHLYFYWYRQILGQKVEFLVSFYNNEISEKSEIFDDQFSVERPDGSNFTLKIRSTKLEDSAMYFCASSGDRGTDTQYFGPGTRLTVL.

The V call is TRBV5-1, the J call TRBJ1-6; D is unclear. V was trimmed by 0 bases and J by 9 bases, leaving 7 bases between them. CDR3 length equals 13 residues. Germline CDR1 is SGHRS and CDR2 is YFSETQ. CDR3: CASSLAEGSPLHF. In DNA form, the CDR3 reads TGCGCCAGCAGCTTGGCCGAAGGTTCACCCCTCCACTTT.

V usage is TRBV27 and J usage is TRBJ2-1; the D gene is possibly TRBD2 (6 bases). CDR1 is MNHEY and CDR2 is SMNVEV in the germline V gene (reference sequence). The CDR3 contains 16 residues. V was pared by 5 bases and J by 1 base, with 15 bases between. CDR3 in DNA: TGTGCCAGCAGTACCCGCTCAGGGAGGTCCTACAATGAGCAGTTCTTC. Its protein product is CASSTRSGRSYNEQFF.

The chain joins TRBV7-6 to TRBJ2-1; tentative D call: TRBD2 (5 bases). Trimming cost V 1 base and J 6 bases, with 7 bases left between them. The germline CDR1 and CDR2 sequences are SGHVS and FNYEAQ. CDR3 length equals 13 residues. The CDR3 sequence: CASSLGGSNEQFF. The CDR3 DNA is TGTGCCAGCAGCTTAGGTGGGAGCAATGAGCAGTTCTTC.

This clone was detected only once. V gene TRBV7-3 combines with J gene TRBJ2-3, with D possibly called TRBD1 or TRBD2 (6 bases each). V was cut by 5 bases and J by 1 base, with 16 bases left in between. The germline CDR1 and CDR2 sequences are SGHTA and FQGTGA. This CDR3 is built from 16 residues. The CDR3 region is CASSHEGRGGTDTQYF. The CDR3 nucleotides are TGTGCCAGCAGCCATGAGGGAAGGGGGGGCACAGATACGCAGTATTTT.

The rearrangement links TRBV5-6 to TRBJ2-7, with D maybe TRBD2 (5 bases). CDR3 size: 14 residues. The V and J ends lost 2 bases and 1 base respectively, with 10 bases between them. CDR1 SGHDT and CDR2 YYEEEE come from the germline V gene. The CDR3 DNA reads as TGTGCCAGCAGCTTAAGGGAGAAGTCCTACGAGCAGTACTTC. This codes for CASSLREKSYEQYF.

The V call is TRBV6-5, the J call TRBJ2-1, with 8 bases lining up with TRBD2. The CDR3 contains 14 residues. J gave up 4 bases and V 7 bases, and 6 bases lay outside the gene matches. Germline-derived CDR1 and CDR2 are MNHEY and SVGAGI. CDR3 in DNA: TGTGCCAGCATCCAGCGGGAGAGATACAATGAGCAGTTCTTC. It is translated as CASIQRERYNEQFF.

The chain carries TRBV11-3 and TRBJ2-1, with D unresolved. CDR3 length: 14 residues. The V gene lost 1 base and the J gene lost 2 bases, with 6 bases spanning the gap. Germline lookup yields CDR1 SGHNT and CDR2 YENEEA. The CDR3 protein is CASSLAGAYNEQFF. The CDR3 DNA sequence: TGTGCCAGCAGCTTAGCAGGAGCCTACAATGAGCAGTTCTTC.

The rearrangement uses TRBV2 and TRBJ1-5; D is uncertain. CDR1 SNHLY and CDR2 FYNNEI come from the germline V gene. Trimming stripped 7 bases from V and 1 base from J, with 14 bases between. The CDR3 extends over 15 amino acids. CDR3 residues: CASTGRTRSNQPQHF. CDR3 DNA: TGTGCCAGCACTGGTCGGACTCGAAGCAATCAGCCCCAGCATTTT.

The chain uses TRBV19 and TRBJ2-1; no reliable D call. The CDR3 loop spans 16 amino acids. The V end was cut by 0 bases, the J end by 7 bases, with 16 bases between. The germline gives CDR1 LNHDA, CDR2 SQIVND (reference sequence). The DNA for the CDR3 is TGTGCCAGTAGTATAGAGGCTCGAATGGGGAAGAATGAGCAGTTCTTC. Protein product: CASSIEARMGKNEQFF.